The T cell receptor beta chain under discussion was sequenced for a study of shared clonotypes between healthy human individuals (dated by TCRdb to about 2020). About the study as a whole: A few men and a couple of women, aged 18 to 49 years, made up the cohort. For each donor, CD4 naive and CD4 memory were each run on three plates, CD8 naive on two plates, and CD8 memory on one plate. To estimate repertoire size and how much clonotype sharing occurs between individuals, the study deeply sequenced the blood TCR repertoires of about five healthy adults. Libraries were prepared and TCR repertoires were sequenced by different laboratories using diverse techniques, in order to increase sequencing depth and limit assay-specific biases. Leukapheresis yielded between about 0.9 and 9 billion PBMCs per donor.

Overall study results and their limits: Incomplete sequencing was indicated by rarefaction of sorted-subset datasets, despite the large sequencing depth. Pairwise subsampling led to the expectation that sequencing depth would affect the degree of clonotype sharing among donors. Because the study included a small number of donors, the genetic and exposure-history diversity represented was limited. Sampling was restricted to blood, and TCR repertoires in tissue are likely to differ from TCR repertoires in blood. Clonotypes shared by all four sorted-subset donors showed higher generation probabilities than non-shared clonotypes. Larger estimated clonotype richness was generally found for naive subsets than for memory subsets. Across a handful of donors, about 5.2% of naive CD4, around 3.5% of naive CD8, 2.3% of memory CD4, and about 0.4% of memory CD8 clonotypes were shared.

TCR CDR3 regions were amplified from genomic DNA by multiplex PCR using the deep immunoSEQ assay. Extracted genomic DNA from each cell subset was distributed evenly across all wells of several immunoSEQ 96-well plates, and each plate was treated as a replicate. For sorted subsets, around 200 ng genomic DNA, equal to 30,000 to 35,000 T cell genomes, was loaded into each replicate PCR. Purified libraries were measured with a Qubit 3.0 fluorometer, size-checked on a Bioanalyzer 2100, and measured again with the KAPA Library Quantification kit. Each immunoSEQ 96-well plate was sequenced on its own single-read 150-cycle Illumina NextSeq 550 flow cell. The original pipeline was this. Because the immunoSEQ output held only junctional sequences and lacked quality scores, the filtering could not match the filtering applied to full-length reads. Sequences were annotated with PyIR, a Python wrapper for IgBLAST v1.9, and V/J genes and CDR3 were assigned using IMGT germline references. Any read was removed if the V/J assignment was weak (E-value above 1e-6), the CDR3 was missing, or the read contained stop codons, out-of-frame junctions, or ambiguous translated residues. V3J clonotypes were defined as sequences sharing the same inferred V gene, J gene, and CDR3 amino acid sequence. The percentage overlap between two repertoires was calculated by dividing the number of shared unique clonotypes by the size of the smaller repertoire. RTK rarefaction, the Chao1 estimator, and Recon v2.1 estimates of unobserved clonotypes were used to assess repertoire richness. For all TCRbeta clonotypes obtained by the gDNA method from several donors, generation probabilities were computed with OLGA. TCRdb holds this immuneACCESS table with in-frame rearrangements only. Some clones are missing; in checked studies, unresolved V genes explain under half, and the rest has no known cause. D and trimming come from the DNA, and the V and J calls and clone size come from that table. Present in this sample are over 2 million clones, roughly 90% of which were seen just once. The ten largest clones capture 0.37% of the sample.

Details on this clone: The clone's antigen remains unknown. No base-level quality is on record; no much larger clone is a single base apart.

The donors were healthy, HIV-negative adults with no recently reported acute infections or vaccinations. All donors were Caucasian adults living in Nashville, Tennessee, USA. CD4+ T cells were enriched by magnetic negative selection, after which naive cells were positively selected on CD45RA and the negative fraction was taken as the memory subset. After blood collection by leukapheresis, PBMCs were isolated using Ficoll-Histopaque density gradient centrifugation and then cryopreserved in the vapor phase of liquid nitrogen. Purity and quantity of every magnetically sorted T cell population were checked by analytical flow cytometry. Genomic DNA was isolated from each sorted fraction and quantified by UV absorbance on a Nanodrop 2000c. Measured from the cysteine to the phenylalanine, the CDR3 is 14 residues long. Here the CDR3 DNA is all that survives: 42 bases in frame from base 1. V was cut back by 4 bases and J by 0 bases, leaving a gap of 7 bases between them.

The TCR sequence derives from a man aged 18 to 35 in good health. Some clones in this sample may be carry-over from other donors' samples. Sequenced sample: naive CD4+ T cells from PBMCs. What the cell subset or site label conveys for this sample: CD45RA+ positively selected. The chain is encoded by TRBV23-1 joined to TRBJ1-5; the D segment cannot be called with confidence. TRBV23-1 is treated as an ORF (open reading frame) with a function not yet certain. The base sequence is TGCGCCAGCAGTCGGATAAGTAGCAATCAGCCCCAGCATTTT. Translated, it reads CASSRISSNQPQHF.